The clone carrying this T cell receptor (beta chain) appeared once. Its antigen is unidentified. A junction end diverges from the germline sequence, so it may reflect a read error. No cell sorting was done before RNA was extracted from the tissue. Distant lung tissue was collected more than 3 cm away from the tumor edge. TCRbeta libraries were built with three rounds of nested PCR, modified from ARM-PCR. TCRdb called the multiplex PCR reads again in MiXCR, with one record for every CDR3 protein. The repertoire holds 55,000 to 65,000 distinct CDR3 sequences, around 61% seen once, with less than 40% in the top ten. CDR1 and CDR2 (germline): SGHNT, YYREEE (reference sequence). The length of the CDR3 is 14 residues. The record originates from a study of tumor and adjacent non-tumor tissue in lung cancer. Looking at the study overall: Samples averaged roughly 4.2 million productive TCRbeta reads each.

Study findings and constraints: Top 100 clones took a larger repertoire share in normal lung. Tumor tissue had significantly higher TCR diversity than normal lung.

This TCR was sampled from a man between 65 and 85 years old with non-small cell lung cancer. The chain carries TRBV5-4 and TRBJ2-1; the D gene is possibly TRBD1 (5 bases). Material for sequencing was distant non-tumor lung tissue. The CDR3 here is CASSFGRALDEHFF. The CDR3 DNA reads TGTGCCAGCAGCTTCGGCAGGGCCTTGGATGAGCACTTCTTC.